What follows are 2 T cell receptor beta chains derived from one specimen sequenced in a study of T cell responses to AZD1222 COVID-19 vaccine. Assay: immunoSEQ multiplex PCR; the TCRdb copy retains only in-frame clones and omits some. The sample records roughly 150,000 clones, 90% to 95% being singletons. The specimen was peripheral blood, collected 28 days after the second AZD1222 dose. These receptors originate from an adult who received the AZD1222 COVID-19 vaccine.

DNA of the CDR3: TGTGCCTGTCAGGACAGGGGCTTAGGCTATGGCTACACCTTC. This codes for CACQDRGLGYGYTF. V and J are TRBV30 and TRBJ1-2; 9 positions agree with TRBD1. The CDR3 length is 14 residues. The junction had 9 bases not matched to a gene; V was cut back by 6 bases and J by 4 bases. CDR1 and CDR2 (germline): GTSNPN, SVGIG (reference sequence).

The genes are TRBV11-2 and TRBJ1-6, with D possibly being TRBD1 (6 bases). Trimming removed 5 bases from V and 14 bases from J, with 25 bases in between. The germline CDR1 and CDR2 sequences are SGHAT and FQNNGV. The CDR3 consists of 16 residues. The CDR3 protein is CASSPRTEAEFRTLHF. DNA for the CDR3: TGTGCCAGCAGCCCCCGGACAGAGGCCGAATTCAGGACCCTCCACTTT.